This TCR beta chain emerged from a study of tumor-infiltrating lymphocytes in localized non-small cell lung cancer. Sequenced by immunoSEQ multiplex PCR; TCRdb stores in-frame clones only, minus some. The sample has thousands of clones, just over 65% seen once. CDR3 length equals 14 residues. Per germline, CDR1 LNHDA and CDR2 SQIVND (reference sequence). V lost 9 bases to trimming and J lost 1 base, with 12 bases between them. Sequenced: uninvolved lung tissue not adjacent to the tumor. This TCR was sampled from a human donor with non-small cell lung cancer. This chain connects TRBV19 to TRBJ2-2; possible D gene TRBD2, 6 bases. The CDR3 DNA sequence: TGTGCCAGCCTACCGGGACTGAACACCGGGGAGCTGTTTTTT. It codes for CASLPGLNTGELFF. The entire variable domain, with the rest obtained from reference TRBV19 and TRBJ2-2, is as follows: DGGITQSPKYLFRKEGQNVTLSCEQNLNHDAMYWYRQDPGQGLRLIYYSQIVNDFQKGDIAEGYSVSREKKESFPLTVTSAQKNPTAFYLCASLPGLNTGELFFGEGSRLTVL.